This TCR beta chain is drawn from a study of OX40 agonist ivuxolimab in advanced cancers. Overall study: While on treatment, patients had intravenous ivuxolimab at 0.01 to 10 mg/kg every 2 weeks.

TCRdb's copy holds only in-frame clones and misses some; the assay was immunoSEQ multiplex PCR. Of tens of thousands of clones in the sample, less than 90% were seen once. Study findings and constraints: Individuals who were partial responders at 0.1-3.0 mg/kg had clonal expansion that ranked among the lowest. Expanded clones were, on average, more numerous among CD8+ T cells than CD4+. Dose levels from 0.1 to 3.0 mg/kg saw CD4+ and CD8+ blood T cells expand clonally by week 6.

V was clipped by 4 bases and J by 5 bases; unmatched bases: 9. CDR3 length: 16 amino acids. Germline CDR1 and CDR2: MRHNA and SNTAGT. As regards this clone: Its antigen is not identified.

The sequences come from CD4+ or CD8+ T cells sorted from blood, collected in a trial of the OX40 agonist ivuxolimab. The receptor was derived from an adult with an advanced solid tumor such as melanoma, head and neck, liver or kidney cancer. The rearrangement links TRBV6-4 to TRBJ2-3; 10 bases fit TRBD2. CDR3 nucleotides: TGTGCCAGCAGTGCCGGGACTAGCGTGGAGGGAGATACGCAGTATTTT. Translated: CASSAGTSVEGDTQYF.